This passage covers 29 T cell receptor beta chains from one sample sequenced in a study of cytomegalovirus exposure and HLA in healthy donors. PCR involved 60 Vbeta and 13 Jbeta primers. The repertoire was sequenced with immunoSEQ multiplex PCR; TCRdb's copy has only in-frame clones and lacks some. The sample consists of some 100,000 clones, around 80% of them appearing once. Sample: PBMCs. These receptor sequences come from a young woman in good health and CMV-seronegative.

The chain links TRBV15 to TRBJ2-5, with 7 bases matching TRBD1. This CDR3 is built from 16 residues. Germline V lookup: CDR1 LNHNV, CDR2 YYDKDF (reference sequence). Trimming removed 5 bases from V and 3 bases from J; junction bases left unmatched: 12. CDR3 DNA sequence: TGTGCCACCAGCCCCACCGACAGGGTAGGCGAAGAGACCCAGTACTTC. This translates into CATSPTDRVGEETQYF. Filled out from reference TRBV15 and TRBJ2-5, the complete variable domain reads DAMVIQNPRYQVTQFGKPVTLSCSQTLNHNVMYWYQQKSSQAPKLLFHYYDKDFNNEADTPDNFQSRRPNTSFCFLDIRSPGLGDTAMYLCATSPTDRVGEETQYFGPGTRLLVL.

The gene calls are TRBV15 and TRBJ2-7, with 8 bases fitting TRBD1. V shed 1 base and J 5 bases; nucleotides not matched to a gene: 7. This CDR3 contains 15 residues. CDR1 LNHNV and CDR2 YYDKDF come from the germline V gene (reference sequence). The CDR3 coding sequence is TGTGCCACCAGCAGAGGCACAGGGGGAGTCGACGAGCAGTACTTC. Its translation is CATSRGTGGVDEQYF.

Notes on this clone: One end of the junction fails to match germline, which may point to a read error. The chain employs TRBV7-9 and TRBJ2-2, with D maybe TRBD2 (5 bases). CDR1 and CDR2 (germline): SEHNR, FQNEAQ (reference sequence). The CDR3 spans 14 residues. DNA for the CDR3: TGTTCCAGCGCATCACGGGAAAACACCGGGGAGCTGTTTTTT. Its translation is CSSASRENTGELFF.

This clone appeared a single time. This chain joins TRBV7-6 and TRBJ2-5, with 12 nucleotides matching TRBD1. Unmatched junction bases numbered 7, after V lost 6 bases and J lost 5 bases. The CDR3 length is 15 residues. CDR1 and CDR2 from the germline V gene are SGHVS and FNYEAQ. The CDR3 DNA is TGTGCCAGCAGAGCGGGACAGGGGGCGGTGGAGACCCAGTACTTC. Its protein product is CASRAGQGAVETQYF.

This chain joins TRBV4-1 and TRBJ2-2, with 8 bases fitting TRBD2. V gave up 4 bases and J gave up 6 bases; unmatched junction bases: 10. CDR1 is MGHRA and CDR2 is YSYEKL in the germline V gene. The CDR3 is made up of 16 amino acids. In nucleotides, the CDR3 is TGCGCCAGCAGCCTTTCCGGGACTAGAAGGTCCGGGGAGCTGTTTTTT. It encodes CASSLSGTRRSGELFF.

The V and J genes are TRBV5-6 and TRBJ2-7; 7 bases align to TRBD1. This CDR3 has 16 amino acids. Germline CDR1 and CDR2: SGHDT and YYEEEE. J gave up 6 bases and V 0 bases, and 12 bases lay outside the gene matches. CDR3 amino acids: CASSLAFLHRGGEQYF. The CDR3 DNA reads TGTGCCAGCAGCTTGGCTTTTTTGCACAGGGGCGGCGAGCAGTACTTC.

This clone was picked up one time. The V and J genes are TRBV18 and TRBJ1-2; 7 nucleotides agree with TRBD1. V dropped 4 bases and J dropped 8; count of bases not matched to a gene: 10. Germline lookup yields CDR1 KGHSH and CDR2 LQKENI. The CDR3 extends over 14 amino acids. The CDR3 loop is CASSHLEGAQGYTF. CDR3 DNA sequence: TGTGCCAGCTCACACTTAGAGGGGGCGCAGGGCTACACCTTC.

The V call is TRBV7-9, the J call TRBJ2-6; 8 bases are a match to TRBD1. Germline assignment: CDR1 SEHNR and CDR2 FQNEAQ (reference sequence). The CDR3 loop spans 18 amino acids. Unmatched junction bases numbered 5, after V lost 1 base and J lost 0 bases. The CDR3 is CASSLVGQGFSGANVLTF. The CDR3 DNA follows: TGTGCCAGCAGCTTAGTTGGACAGGGCTTCTCTGGGGCCAACGTCCTGACTTTC.

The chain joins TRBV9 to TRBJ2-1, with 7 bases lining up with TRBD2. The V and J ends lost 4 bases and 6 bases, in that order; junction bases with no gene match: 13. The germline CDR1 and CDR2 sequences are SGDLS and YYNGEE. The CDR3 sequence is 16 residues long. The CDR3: CASSPQGREVVNEQFF. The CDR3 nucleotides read TGTGCCAGCAGCCCTCAGGGCCGGGAGGTTGTCAATGAGCAGTTCTTC.

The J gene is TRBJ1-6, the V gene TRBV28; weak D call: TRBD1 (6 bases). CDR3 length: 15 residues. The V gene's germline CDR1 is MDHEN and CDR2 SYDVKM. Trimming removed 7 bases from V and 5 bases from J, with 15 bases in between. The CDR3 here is CASTLLAGDNSPLHF. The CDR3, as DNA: TGTGCCAGCACCCTCCTGGCAGGGGATAATTCACCCCTCCACTTT. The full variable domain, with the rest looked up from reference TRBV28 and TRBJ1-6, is DVKVTQSSRYLVKRTGEKVFLECVQDMDHENMFWYRQDPGLGLRLIYFSYDVKMKEKGDIPEGYSVSREKKERFSLILESASTNQTSMYLCASTLLAGDNSPLHFGNGTRLTVT.

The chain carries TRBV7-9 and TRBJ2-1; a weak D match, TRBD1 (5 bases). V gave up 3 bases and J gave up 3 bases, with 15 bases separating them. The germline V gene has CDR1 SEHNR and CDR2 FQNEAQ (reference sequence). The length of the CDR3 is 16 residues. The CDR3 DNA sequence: TGTGCCAGCAGCTTTCGACCAGCCGACAGCTACAATGAGCAGTTCTTC. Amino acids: CASSFRPADSYNEQFF.

This CDR3 is CASSLGPRTSGYNEQFF. The DNA of the CDR3 is TGTGCCAGCAGCTTGGGGCCCCGGACTAGCGGATACAATGAGCAGTTCTTC. This sequence joins TRBV7-6 and TRBJ2-1; 10 bases map to TRBD2. The CDR3 is made up of 17 amino acids. Unmatched junction bases numbered 9, after V lost 3 bases and J lost 4 bases. The V gene's germline CDR1 is SGHVS and CDR2 FNYEAQ.

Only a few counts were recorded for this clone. The CDR3 region is CASSPQREGLLSYEQYF. CDR3 sequence (DNA): TGTGCCAGCTCACCTCAGCGGGAGGGCCTGCTGAGCTACGAGCAGTACTTC. The chain is built from TRBV18 and TRBJ2-7, with 10 positions matching TRBD2. The germline CDR1 and CDR2 sequences are KGHSH and LQKENI. The CDR3 consists of 17 residues. Losses at the gene ends were 3 bases for V and 3 bases for J; bases not matched to a gene: 11.

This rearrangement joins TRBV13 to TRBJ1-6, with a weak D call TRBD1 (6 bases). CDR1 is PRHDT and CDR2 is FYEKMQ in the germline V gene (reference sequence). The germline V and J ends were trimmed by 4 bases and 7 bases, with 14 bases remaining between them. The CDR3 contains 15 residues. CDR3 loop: CASSYGGLVNSPLHF. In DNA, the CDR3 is TGTGCCAGCAGCTATGGGGGCCTCGTGAATTCACCCCTCCACTTT. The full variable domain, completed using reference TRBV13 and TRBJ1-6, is AAGVIQSPRHLIKEKRETATLKCYPIPRHDTVYWYQQGPGQDPQFLISFYEKMQSDKGSIPDRFSAQQFSDYHSELNMSSLELGDSALYFCASSYGGLVNSPLHFGNGTRLTVT.

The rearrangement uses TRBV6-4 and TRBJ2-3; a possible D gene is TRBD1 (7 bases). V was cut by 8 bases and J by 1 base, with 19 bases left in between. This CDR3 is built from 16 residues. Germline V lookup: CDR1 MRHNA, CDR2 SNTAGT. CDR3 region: CASPHTSRGGTDTQYF. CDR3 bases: TGTGCCAGCCCACACACTTCCAGGGGGGGCACAGATACGCAGTATTTT.

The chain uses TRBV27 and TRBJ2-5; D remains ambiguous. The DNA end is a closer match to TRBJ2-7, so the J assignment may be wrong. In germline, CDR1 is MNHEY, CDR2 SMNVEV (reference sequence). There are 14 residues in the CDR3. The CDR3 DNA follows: TGTGCCAGCAGTTTTTATGAGAGCTCCTACGAGCAGTACTTC. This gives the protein CASSFYESSYEQYF.

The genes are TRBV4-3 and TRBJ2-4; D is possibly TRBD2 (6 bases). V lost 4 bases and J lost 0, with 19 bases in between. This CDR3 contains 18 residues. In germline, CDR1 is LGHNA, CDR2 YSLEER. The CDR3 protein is CASSPNLRDFGAKNIQYF. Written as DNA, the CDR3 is TGCGCCAGCAGCCCTAACCTACGGGACTTCGGAGCCAAAAACATTCAGTACTTC.

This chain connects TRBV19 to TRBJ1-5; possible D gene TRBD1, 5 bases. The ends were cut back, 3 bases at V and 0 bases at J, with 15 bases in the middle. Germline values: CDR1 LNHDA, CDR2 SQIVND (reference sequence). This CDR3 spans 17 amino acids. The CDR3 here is CASSINQGDYSNQPQHF. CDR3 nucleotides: TGTGCCAGTAGTATCAATCAGGGCGATTATAGCAATCAGCCCCAGCATTTT. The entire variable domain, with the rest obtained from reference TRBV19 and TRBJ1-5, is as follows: DGGITQSPKYLFRKEGQNVTLSCEQNLNHDAMYWYRQDPGQGLRLIYYSQIVNDFQKGDIAEGYSVSREKKESFPLTVTSAQKNPTAFYLCASSINQGDYSNQPQHFGDGTRLSIL.

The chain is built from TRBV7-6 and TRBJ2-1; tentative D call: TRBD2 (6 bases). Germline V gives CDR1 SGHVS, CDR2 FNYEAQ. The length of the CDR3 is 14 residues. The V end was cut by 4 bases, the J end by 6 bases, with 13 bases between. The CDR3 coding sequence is TGTGCCAGCAGCTCCGTACTAGCTGGCAATGAGCAGTTCTTC. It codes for CASSSVLAGNEQFF.

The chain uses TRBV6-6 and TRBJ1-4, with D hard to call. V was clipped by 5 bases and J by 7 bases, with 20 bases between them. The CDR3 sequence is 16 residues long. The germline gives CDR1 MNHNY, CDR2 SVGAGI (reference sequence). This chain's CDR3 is CASSRPRDLGGEKLFF. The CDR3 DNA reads TGTGCCAGCAGTCGCCCTCGGGATCTGGGCGGTGAAAAACTGTTTTTT.

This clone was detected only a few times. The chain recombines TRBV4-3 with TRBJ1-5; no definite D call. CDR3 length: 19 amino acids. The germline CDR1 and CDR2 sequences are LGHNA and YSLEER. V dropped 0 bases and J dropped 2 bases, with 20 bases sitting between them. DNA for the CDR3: TGCGCCAGCAGCCAAGATTACATCGATAGGGAGGGAGGCAATCAGCCCCAGCATTTT. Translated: CASSQDYIDREGGNQPQHF.

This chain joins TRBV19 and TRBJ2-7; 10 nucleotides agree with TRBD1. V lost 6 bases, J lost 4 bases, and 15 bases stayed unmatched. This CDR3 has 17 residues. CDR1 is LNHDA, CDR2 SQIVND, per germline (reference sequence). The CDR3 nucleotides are TGTGCCAGTAGCCCCGGGACAGGGGTCCCCGCTTCATACGAGCAGTACTTC. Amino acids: CASSPGTGVPASYEQYF.

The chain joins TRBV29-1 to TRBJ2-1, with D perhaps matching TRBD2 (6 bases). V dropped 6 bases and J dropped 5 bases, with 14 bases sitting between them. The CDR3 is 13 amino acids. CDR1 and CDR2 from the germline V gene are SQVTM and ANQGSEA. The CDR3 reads CSVRLGIDNEQFF. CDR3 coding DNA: TGCAGCGTCAGACTAGGGATCGACAATGAGCAGTTCTTC.

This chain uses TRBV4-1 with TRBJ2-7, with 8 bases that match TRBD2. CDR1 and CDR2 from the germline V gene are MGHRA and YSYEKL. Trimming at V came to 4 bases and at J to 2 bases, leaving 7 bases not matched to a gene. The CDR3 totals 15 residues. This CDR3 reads CASSPVAGRAYEQYF. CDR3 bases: TGCGCCAGCAGCCCCGTAGCGGGGAGGGCCTACGAGCAGTACTTC.

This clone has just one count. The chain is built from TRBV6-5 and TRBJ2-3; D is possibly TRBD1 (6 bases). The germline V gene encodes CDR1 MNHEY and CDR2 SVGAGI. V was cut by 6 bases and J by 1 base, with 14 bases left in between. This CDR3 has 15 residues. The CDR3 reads CASRVTEGGTDTQYF. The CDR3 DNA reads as TGTGCCAGCAGGGTCACAGAGGGGGGCACAGATACGCAGTATTTT.

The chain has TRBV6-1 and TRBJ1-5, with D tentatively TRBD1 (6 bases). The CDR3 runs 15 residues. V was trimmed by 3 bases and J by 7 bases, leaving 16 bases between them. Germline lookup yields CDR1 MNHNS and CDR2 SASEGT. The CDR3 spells CASSELTGRGQPQHF. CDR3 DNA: TGTGCCAGCAGTGAGTTAACAGGGCGAGGGCAGCCCCAGCATTTT.

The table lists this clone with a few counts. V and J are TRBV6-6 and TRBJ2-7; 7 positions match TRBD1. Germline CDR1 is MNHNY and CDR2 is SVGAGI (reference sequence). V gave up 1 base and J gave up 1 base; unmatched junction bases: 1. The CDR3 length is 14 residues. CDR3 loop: CASSYLTGSYEQYF. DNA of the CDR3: TGTGCCAGCAGTTACTTGACAGGGTCCTACGAGCAGTACTTC.

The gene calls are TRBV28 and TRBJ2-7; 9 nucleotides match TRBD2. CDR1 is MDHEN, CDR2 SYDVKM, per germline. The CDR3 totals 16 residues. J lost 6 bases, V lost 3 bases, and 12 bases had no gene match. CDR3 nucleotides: TGTGCCAGCAGTTTGGTAGCTAGCGGGAAGGAGGGCGAGCAGTACTTC. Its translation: CASSLVASGKEGEQYF.

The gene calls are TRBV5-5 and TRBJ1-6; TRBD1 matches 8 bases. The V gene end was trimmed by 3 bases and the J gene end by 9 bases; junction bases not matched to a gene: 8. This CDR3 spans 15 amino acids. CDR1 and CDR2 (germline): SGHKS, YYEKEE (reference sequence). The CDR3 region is CASSYGQGQFSPLHF. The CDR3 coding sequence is TGTGCCAGCAGCTATGGACAGGGTCAATTTTCACCCCTCCACTTT. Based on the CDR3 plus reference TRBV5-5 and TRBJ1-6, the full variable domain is DAGVTQSPTHLIKTRGQQVTLRCSPISGHKSVSWYQQVLGQGPQFIFQYYEKEERGRGNFPDRFSARQFPNYSSELNVNALLLGDSALYLCASSYGQGQFSPLHFGNGTRLTVT.